This entry lists 30 T cell receptor beta chains sequenced from one sample in a study of cytomegalovirus exposure and HLA in healthy donors. Amplification used 60 Vbeta primers and 13 Jbeta primers. TCRdb's copy holds only in-frame clones and misses some; the assay was immunoSEQ multiplex PCR. Among 150,000 to 200,000 clones listed, roughly four fifths were seen once. Sequencing used PBMCs. The receptors shown here come from a woman aged 25 to 45 in good health and CMV-seronegative.

The gene calls are TRBV2 and TRBJ1-4; TRBD1 matches 7 bases. This CDR3 region has 15 residues. J was trimmed by 6 bases and V by 4 bases; bases with no gene match: 8. Germline assignment: CDR1 SNHLY and CDR2 FYNNEI. For the CDR3, the DNA is TGTGCCAGCAGTGGACAGGGTTTGCCCGATGAAAAACTGTTTTTT. This translates into CASSGQGLPDEKLFF.

The chain links TRBV7-9 to TRBJ2-2; no definite D call. CDR3 length: 13 amino acids. Germline-derived CDR1 and CDR2 are SEHNR and FQNEAQ (reference sequence). Trimming shortened V by 2 bases and J by 2 bases, and 3 bases separated the two germline ends. CDR3 in DNA: TGTGCCAGCAGCTTACTAAACACCGGGGAGCTGTTTTTT. It is translated as CASSLLNTGELFF. The full variable domain, rest sourced from reference TRBV7-9 and TRBJ2-2, is DTGVSQNPRHKITKRGQNVTFRCDPISEHNRLYWYRQTLGQGPEFLTYFQNEAQLEKSRLLSDRFSAERPKGSFSTLEIQRTEQGDSAMYLCASSLLNTGELFFGEGSRLTVL.

This chain links TRBV6-5 with TRBJ1-1; weak D call: TRBD1 (5 bases). V dropped 8 bases and J dropped 3 bases, with 10 bases sitting between them. Germline V gene sequence: CDR1 MNHEY, CDR2 SVGAGI. The CDR3 extends over 12 amino acids. CDR3 nucleotides: TGTGCCAGCTTAGGGACTTACACTGAAGCTTTCTTT. Translation: CASLGTYTEAFF.

The J gene is TRBJ2-7, the V gene TRBV25-1; tentative D call: TRBD1 (5 bases). This CDR3 has 14 amino acids. Trimming took 3 bases from V and 3 from J, leaving 12 bases between them. The germline gives CDR1 MGHDK, CDR2 SYGVNS. The CDR3 DNA is TGTGCCAGCAGTGATCCGACAGACGGCTACGAGCAGTACTTC. Its protein is CASSDPTDGYEQYF.

The genes are TRBV27 and TRBJ2-7; 9 nucleotides align to TRBD1. Germline-derived CDR1 and CDR2 are MNHEY and SMNVEV (reference sequence). Germline trimming cut 6 bases from V and 4 bases from J; bases unmatched to any gene: 1. This CDR3 is built from 12 residues. CDR3 nucleotides: TGTGCCAGCAGGGACAGGGGATACGAGCAGTACTTC. Translation: CASRDRGYEQYF.

A note on this clone: At one end the junction does not follow the germline gene, possibly because of a read error. The rearrangement links TRBV7-9 to TRBJ1-1; no definite D call. The CDR3 is 13 residues long. Germline V CDR1 and CDR2: SEHNR, FQNEAQ (reference sequence). Written as DNA, the CDR3 is TGTTCCAGCAGCTTACGACAGAACACTGAAGCTTTCTTT. Translated: CSSSLRQNTEAFF.

The chain joins TRBV18 to TRBJ2-1; 9 bases align to TRBD2. This CDR3 is built from 18 residues. With 3 bases clipped from V and 6 bases from J, the junction kept 15 bases outside the gene matches. Germline CDR1 is KGHSH and CDR2 is LQKENI. The CDR3, as DNA: TGTGCCAGCTCACCCATTCGAAGTTGGACTAGCGAAGCCAATGAGCAGTTCTTC. As protein: CASSPIRSWTSEANEQFF.

This clone was detected only once. This chain joins TRBV10-3 and TRBJ2-2; D is possibly TRBD2 (5 bases). CDR1 is ENHRY, CDR2 SYGVKD, per germline. Trimming removed 6 bases at V and 4 bases at J, with 18 bases between. This CDR3 region has 16 residues. The CDR3 coding sequence is TGTGCCATCAGCGCGGGCCAAGTTCGGAGCACCGGGGAGCTGTTTTTT. Amino acids: CAISAGQVRSTGELFF.

The V call is TRBV9, the J call TRBJ2-7; 9 nucleotides agree with TRBD1. The CDR3 is 12 residues long. From germline, CDR1 is SGDLS and CDR2 YYNGEE. V was pared by 5 bases and J by 5 bases, with 2 bases of the junction left unmatched. The CDR3 protein is CASRGTGNEQYF. For the CDR3, the DNA is TGTGCCAGCAGAGGGACAGGGAACGAGCAGTACTTC.

This rearrangement joins TRBV5-1 to TRBJ1-4; D not certain. V was trimmed by 5 bases and J by 4 bases, leaving 12 bases between them. The germline gives CDR1 SGHRS, CDR2 YFSETQ. The CDR3 is 14 residues long. The CDR3, as DNA: TGCGCCAGCAGTGAGCAACAGTATAATGAAAAACTGTTTTTT. Residues: CASSEQQYNEKLFF. Full variable domain (remainder filled in from reference TRBV5-1 and TRBJ1-4): KAGVTQTPRYLIKTRGQQVTLSCSPISGHRSVSWYQQTPGQGLQFLFEYFSETQRNKGNFPGRFSGRQFSNSRSEMNVSTLELGDSALYLCASSEQQYNEKLFFGSGTQLSVL.

J is TRBJ2-7 and V is TRBV10-1; 11 positions agree with TRBD1. The V gene end was trimmed by 3 bases and the J gene end by 2 bases; junction bases not matched to a gene: 6. Per the germline V gene, CDR1 is WNHNN and CDR2 is SYGVQD (reference sequence). This CDR3 contains 16 residues. In DNA, the CDR3 is TGCGCCAGCAGTGACCGGACAGGGGGCCGACCCTACGAGCAGTACTTC. Protein sequence: CASSDRTGGRPYEQYF.

This clone was counted a single time. This chain joins TRBV19 and TRBJ2-7, with D perhaps matching TRBD1 (5 bases). Per germline, CDR1 LNHDA and CDR2 SQIVND (reference sequence). The CDR3 runs 14 residues. The germline V and J ends were trimmed by 2 bases and 7 bases, with 15 bases remaining between them. The CDR3 DNA is TGTGCCAGTAGTATAAGAGACAGCTCCTTAGAGCAGTACTTC. This codes for CASSIRDSSLEQYF.

This clone was observed a handful of times. V usage is TRBV6-1 and J usage is TRBJ1-5; no definite D call. V lost 0 bases and J 6 bases, leaving 9 bases between the germline ends. This CDR3 spans 14 amino acids. The germline V gene encodes CDR1 MNHNS and CDR2 SASEGT. CDR3 protein: CASSEALLAQPQHF. Written as DNA, the CDR3 is TGTGCCAGCAGTGAAGCGCTTCTGGCTCAGCCCCAGCATTTT.

V gene TRBV9 combines with J gene TRBJ2-1; 8 nucleotides agree with TRBD2. V shed 4 bases and J 8 bases; nucleotides not matched to a gene: 14. Germline loops: CDR1 SGDLS, CDR2 YYNGEE. The CDR3 consists of 16 residues. DNA for the CDR3: TGTGCCAGCAGCCCCCCCCTCAGCGGGAGTTGGGATGAGCAGTTCTTC. Amino acid sequence: CASSPPLSGSWDEQFF. The variable domain in full, with the rest retrieved from reference TRBV9 and TRBJ2-1, is DSGVTQTPKHLITATGQRVTLRCSPRSGDLSVYWYQQSLDQGLQFLIQYYNGEERAKGNILERFSAQQFPDLHSELNLSSLELGDSALYFCASSPPLSGSWDEQFFGPGTRLTVL.

The CDR3 nucleotides read TGTGCCAGTAGTATGTCTAGCTACAATGAGCAGTTCTTC. The encoded protein is CASSMSSYNEQFF. The V gene is TRBV19, the J gene TRBJ2-1, with D uncertain. This CDR3 comprises 13 residues. The germline CDR1 and CDR2 sequences are LNHDA and SQIVND (reference sequence). Trimming stripped 3 bases from V and 3 bases from J, with 6 bases between.

This clone was seen a few times. J is TRBJ2-1 and V is TRBV29-1; D possibly corresponds to TRBD1 (6 bases). This CDR3 spans 14 amino acids. CDR1 SQVTM and CDR2 ANQGSEA come from the germline V gene. V was pared by 3 bases and J by 1 base, with 10 bases between. This CDR3 is CSVDLGASYNEQFF. The CDR3 bases are TGCAGCGTTGATTTGGGGGCATCCTACAATGAGCAGTTCTTC.

The V and J genes are TRBV20-1 and TRBJ2-7; D not certain. The V end lost 1 base, the J end lost 3 bases, and 4 bases lay between the germline ends. CDR3 length equals 11 residues. Germline V gene lookup returns CDR1 DFQATT and CDR2 SNEGSKA (reference sequence). The CDR3 nucleotides are TGCAGTGCTAGAGTTAACTACGAGCAGTACTTC. As protein: CSARVNYEQYF.

This clone appeared a few times. The CDR3 sequence is CASTIDRGGQPQHF. CDR3 nucleotide sequence: TGTGCCAGCACCATTGACAGGGGAGGGCAGCCCCAGCATTTT. The chain combines TRBV7-8 with TRBJ1-5; 8 positions match TRBD1. The V gene end was trimmed by 7 bases and the J gene end by 7 bases; junction bases not matched to a gene: 9. CDR1 SGHVS and CDR2 FQNEAQ come from the germline V gene. This CDR3 spans 14 amino acids.

The chain has TRBV7-2 and TRBJ2-7; 10 positions match TRBD2. The CDR3 runs to 15 residues. Germline V gene sequence: CDR1 SGHTA, CDR2 FQGNSA. The V gene end was trimmed by 3 bases and the J gene end by 1 base; junction bases not matched to a gene: 3. CDR3 bases: TGTGCCAGCAGCTTGGGACTAGCGAGGTCCTACGAGCAGTACTTC. It yields the protein CASSLGLARSYEQYF.

This clone was found many times. V is TRBV12-5 and J is TRBJ1-5; maybe TRBD1 (6 bases). Germline V CDR1 and CDR2: LGHNT, FRNRAP. The CDR3 spans 15 residues. Trimming left V 5 bases short and J 1 base short, with 12 bases between. CDR3 coding DNA: TGTGCTAGTGGTCTGAGCGGACAGAGCAATCAGCCCCAGCATTTT. Protein product: CASGLSGQSNQPQHF.

The chain links TRBV5-1 to TRBJ2-1; 11 bases are a match to TRBD1. Per germline, CDR1 SGHRS and CDR2 YFSETQ. With 0 bases clipped from V and 8 bases from J, the junction kept 7 bases outside the gene matches. The CDR3 loop spans 16 amino acids. CDR3 nucleotides: TGCGCCAGCAGCTTGGGGACAGGGGGCGCATCCGATGAGCAGTTCTTC. It is translated as CASSLGTGGASDEQFF.

Written as DNA, the CDR3 is TGTGCCAGCGGCCCGGTGGGCACAGATACGCAGTATTTT. This translates into CASGPVGTDTQYF. The V gene is TRBV14, the J gene TRBJ2-3; no firm D call. This CDR3 comprises 13 residues. Germline CDR1 is SGHDN and CDR2 is FVKESK. V shed 8 bases and J shed 1 base, with 10 bases lying between them.

The chain has TRBV27 and TRBJ2-5; 7 bases map to TRBD2. CDR3 length: 15 amino acids. The junction had 9 bases not matched to a gene; V was cut back by 3 bases and J by 5 bases. Germline loops: CDR1 MNHEY, CDR2 SMNVEV (reference sequence). CDR3: CASSFGTKPEETQYF. For the CDR3, the DNA is TGTGCCAGCAGTTTCGGGACTAAACCAGAGGAGACCCAGTACTTC.

The chain couples TRBV5-1 to TRBJ1-2; possibly TRBD1 for D (6 bases). Per germline, CDR1 SGHRS and CDR2 YFSETQ. Trimming cost V 5 bases and J 6 bases, with 14 bases left between them. The CDR3 runs 13 residues. The CDR3 loop reads CASSPTGSHGYTF. The CDR3 DNA is TGCGCCAGCAGTCCAACAGGGTCCCATGGCTACACCTTC.

This chain links TRBV19 with TRBJ1-1; the D is unclear. The CDR3 is made up of 15 amino acids. Trimming left V 5 bases short and J 0 bases short, with 13 bases between. CDR1 and CDR2 (germline): LNHDA, SQIVND (reference sequence). CDR3 DNA sequence: TGTGCCAGTAGTCCTACTTCGATGGTGAACACTGAAGCTTTCTTT. This sequence encodes CASSPTSMVNTEAFF.

The V and J genes are TRBV4-1 and TRBJ1-5; possibly TRBD1 for D (6 bases). V was pared by 0 bases and J by 5 bases, with 11 bases between. This CDR3 has 15 residues. The germline gives CDR1 MGHRA, CDR2 YSYEKL. CDR3 sequence: CASSQESGQYQPQHF. DNA for the CDR3: TGCGCCAGCAGCCAAGAATCTGGACAGTATCAGCCCCAGCATTTT.

This clone has just one count. The chain recombines TRBV4-1 with TRBJ1-5; D is ambiguous. V was pared by 0 bases and J by 5 bases, with 5 bases between. CDR3 length equals 13 residues. Germline V gives CDR1 MGHRA, CDR2 YSYEKL. CDR3 DNA: TGCGCCAGCAGCCAAGATTCGGATCAGCCCCAGCATTTT. Its translation is CASSQDSDQPQHF.

This chain connects TRBV5-1 to TRBJ2-4, with 8 bases fitting TRBD2. V gave up 2 bases and J gave up 0 bases; unmatched junction bases: 4. This CDR3 is built from 16 residues. CDR1 and CDR2 (germline): SGHRS, YFSETQ. The CDR3 spells CASSFGGGKAKNIQYF. In nucleotides, the CDR3 is TGCGCCAGCAGCTTTGGCGGGGGGAAAGCCAAAAACATTCAGTACTTC.

This clone was found a few times. The J gene is TRBJ1-3, the V gene TRBV30, with unresolved D. The V gene lost 0 bases and the J gene lost 0 bases, with 9 bases spanning the gap. Germline V gene lookup returns CDR1 GTSNPN and CDR2 SVGIG (reference sequence). The CDR3 extends over 15 amino acids. CDR3: CAWSVRGFSGNTIYF. The CDR3 nucleotides read TGTGCCTGGAGTGTACGCGGCTTCTCTGGAAACACCATATATTTT.

This chain connects TRBV30 to TRBJ2-1; D possibly corresponds to TRBD2 (6 bases). Trimming removed 4 bases at V and 7 bases at J, with 8 bases between. The CDR3 is 11 amino acids. CDR1 GTSNPN and CDR2 SVGIG come from the germline V gene (reference sequence). CDR3 amino acids: CAWTGGNEQFF. In DNA form, the CDR3 reads TGTGCCTGGACTGGGGGGAATGAGCAGTTCTTC.